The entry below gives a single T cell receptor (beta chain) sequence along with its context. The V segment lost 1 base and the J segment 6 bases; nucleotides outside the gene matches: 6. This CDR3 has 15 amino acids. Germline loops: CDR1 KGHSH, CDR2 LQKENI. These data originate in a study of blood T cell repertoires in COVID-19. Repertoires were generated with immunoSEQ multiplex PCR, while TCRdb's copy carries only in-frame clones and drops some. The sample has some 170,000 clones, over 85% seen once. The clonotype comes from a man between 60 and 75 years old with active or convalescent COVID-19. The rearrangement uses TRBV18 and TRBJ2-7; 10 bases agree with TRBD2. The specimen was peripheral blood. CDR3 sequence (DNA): TGTGCCAGCTCACCACTGAGCGGGAGGGCCCTCGAGCAGTACTTC. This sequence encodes CASSPLSGRALEQYF.